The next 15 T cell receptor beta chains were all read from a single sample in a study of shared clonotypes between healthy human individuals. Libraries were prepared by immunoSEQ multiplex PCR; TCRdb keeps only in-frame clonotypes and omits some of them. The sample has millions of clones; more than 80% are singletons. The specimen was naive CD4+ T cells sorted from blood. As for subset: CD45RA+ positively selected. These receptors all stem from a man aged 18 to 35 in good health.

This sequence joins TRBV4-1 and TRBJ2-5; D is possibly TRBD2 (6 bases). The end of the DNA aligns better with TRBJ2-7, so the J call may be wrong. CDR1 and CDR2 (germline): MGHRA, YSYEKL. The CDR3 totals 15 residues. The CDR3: CASSHFDRDGGEQYF. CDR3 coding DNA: TGCGCCAGCAGCCATTTTGACCGGGACGGGGGCGAGCAGTACTTC.

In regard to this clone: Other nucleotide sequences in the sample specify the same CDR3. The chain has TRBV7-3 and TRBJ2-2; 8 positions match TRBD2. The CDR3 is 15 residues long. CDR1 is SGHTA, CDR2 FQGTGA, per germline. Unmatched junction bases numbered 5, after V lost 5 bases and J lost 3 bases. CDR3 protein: CASSPRGGDTGELFF. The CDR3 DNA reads TGTGCCAGCAGCCCTCGGGGGGGCGACACCGGGGAGCTGTTTTTT. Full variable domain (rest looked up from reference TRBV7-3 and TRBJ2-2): GAGVSQTPSNKVTEKGKYVELRCDPISGHTALYWYRQSLGQGPEFLIYFQGTGAADDSGLPNDRFFAVRPEGSVSTLKIQRTERGDSAVYLCASSPRGGDTGELFFGEGSRLTVL.

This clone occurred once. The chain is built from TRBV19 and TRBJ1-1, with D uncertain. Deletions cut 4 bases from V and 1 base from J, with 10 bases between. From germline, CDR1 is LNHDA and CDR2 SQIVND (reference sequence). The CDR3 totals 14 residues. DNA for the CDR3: TGTGCCAGTAGTAAGGGCTTCGGGAACACTGAAGCTTTCTTT. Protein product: CASSKGFGNTEAFF.

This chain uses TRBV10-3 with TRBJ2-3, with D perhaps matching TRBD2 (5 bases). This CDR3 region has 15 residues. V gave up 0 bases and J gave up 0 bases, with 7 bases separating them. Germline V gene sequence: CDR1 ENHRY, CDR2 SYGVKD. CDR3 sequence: CAISESWTSTDTQYF. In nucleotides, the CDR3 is TGTGCCATCAGTGAGTCTTGGACTAGCACAGATACGCAGTATTTT.

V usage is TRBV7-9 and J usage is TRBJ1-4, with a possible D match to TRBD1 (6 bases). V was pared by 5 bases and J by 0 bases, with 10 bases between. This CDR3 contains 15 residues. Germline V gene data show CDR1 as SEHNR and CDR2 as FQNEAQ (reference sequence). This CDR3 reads CASSIGTTTNEKLFF. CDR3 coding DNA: TGTGCCAGCAGCATCGGGACAACAACTAATGAAAAACTGTTTTTT.

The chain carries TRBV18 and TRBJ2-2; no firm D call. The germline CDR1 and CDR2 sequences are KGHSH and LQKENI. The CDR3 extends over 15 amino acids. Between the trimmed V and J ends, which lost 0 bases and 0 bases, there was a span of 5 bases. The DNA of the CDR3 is TGTGCCAGCTCACCACCGGGTTCGAACACCGGGGAGCTGTTTTTT. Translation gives CASSPPGSNTGELFF. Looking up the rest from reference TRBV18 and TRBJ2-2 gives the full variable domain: NAGVMQNPRHLVRRRGQEARLRCSPMKGHSHVYWYRQLPEEGLKFMVYLQKENIIDESGMPKERFSAEFPKEGPSILRIQQVVRGDSAAYFCASSPPGSNTGELFFGEGSRLTVL.

The CDR3 DNA reads as TGTGCCTGGACCAGCGGACCTCACGAGCAGTACTTC. It is translated as CAWTSGPHEQYF. The gene calls are TRBV30 and TRBJ2-7; tentative D call: TRBD2 (5 bases). Trimming shortened V by 4 bases and J by 5 bases, and 12 bases separated the two germline ends. This CDR3 comprises 12 residues. Germline V gene sequence: CDR1 GTSNPN, CDR2 SVGIG (reference sequence).

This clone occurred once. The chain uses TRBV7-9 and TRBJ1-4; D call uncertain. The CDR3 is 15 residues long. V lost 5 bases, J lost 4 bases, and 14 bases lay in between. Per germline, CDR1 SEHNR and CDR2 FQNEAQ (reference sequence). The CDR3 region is CASSPPVGDNEKLFF. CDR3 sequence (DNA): TGTGCCAGCAGCCCGCCCGTCGGGGATAATGAAAAACTGTTTTTT.

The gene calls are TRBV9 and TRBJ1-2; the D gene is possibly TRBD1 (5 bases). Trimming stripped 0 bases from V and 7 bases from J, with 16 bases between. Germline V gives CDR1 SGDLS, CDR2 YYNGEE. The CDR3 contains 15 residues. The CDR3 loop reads CASSVEEGMAFGYTF. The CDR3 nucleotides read TGTGCCAGCAGCGTAGAGGAGGGGATGGCCTTTGGCTACACCTTC. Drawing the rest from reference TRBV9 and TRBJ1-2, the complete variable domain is DSGVTQTPKHLITATGQRVTLRCSPRSGDLSVYWYQQSLDQGLQFLIQYYNGEERAKGNILERFSAQQFPDLHSELNLSSLELGDSALYFCASSVEEGMAFGYTFGSGTRLTVV.

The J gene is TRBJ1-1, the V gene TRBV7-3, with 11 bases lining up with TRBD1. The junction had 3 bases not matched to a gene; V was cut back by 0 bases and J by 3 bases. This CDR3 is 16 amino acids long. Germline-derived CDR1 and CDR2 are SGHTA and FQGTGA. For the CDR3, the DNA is TGTGCCAGCAGCTTAACAGGACAGGGGGCTGACACTGAAGCTTTCTTT. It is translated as CASSLTGQGADTEAFF.

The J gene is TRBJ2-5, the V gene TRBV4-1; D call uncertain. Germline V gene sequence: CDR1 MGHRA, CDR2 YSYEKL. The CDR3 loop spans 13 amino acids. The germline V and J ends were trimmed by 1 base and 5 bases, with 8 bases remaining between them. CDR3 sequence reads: CASSQVRLETQYF. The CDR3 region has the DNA TGCGCCAGCAGCCAAGTTAGGTTGGAGACCCAGTACTTC.

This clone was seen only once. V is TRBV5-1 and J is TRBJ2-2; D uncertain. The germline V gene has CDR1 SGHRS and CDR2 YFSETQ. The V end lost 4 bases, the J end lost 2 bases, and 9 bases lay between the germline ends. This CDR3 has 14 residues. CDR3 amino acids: CASSGEYNTGELFF. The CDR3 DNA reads TGCGCCAGCAGCGGGGAATACAACACCGGGGAGCTGTTTTTT.

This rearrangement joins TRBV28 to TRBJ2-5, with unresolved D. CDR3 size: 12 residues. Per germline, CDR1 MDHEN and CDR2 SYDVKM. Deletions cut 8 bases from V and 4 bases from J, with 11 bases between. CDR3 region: CASGRRAETQYF. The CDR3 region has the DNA TGTGCCAGCGGTAGACGGGCAGAGACCCAGTACTTC.

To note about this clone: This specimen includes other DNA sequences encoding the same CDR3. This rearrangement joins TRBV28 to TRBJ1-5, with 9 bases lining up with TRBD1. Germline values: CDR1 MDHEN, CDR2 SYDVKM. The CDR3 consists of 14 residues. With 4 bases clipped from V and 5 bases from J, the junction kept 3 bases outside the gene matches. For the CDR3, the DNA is TGTGCCAGCAGTTCAGGACAGGGGTATCAGCCCCAGCATTTT. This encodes CASSSGQGYQPQHF.

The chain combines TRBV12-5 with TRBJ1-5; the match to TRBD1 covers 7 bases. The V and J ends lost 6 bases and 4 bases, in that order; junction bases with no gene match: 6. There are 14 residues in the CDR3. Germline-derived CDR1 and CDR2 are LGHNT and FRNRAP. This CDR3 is CASGIKTGNQPQHF. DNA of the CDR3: TGTGCTAGTGGCATAAAGACAGGGAATCAGCCCCAGCATTTT.